These T cell receptor beta chains were read from a single sample in a study of T cells in localized non-small cell lung cancer. The table came from immunoSEQ multiplex PCR; TCRdb's copy has only in-frame clones and leaves some out. This table has 25,000 to 35,000 clones, about nine tenths appearing once. Here the sequenced sample was peripheral blood mononuclear cells, taken before any cancer treatment. These TCRs come from a woman aged 35-75 years with stage III lung adenocarcinoma. CDR3s include the opening cysteine and the closing phenylalanine or tryptophan. Each record gives: clone size, V gene, D gene, J gene, CDR3 protein, CDR3 DNA. The D gene is left open where the match is weak. Not all rows give a size; the values are once, few, many and, for expanded clones, a class.

NA	TRBV10-3	TRBD2	TRBJ2-3	CAISDGTSGRGDTQYF	TGTGCCATCAGTGATGGGACTAGCGGGAGAGGGGATACGCAGTATTTT
NA	TRBV2	NA	TRBJ2-4	CASSERSGLLAKNIQYF	TGTGCCAGCAGTGAAAGGTCGGGGCTCCTAGCCAAAAACATTCAGTACTTC
NA	TRBV7-2	NA	TRBJ2-1	CASSPRGDSYNEQFF	TGTGCCAGCAGCCCTAGGGGGGACTCCTACAATGAGCAGTTCTTC
NA	TRBV18	TRBD1	TRBJ1-4	CASSRRGQGDEKLFF	TGTGCCAGCTCCCGCCGGGGACAGGGGGACGAAAAACTGTTTTTT
NA	TRBV2	TRBD1	TRBJ2-2	CASSGQGNRNTGELFF	TGTGCCAGCAGTGGACAGGGTAACAGGAACACCGGGGAGCTGTTTTTT
NA	TRBV5-4	NA	TRBJ1-2	CASSLRGSSLGGYTF	TGTGCCAGCAGCTTACGCGGGAGCTCCTTGGGGGGCTACACCTTC
NA	TRBV28	TRBD2	TRBJ2-7	CASIPGLSGRFTYEQYF	TGTGCCAGCATACCGGGCCTTAGCGGGAGGTTCACCTACGAGCAGTACTTC
NA	TRBV7-2	TRBD1	TRBJ2-7	CASSLRQGDEQYF	TGTGCCAGCAGCCTACGACAGGGGGACGAGCAGTACTTC
NA	TRBV5-1	TRBD2	TRBJ2-1	CASSLATSGYNEQFF	TGCGCCAGCAGCTTGGCCACTAGCGGCTACAATGAGCAGTTCTTC
NA	TRBV18	TRBD2	TRBJ2-2	CASFQLAGFTGELFF	TGTGCCAGCTTCCAACTAGCGGGGTTCACCGGGGAGCTGTTTTTT
NA	TRBV7-2	NA	TRBJ2-5	CASSPFGDTQYF	TGTGCCAGCAGCCCCTTCGGCGATACCCAGTACTTC
NA	TRBV5-6	NA	TRBJ1-4	CASSYRRQSAEKLFF	TGTGCCAGCAGCTACAGACGGCAGTCGGCTGAAAAACTGTTTTTT
NA	TRBV6-6	NA	TRBJ1-2	CASRSVEGKVYYGYTF	TGTGCCAGCAGGAGCGTAGAGGGAAAGGTCTACTATGGCTACACCTTC
NA	TRBV5-1	TRBD2	TRBJ2-7	CASMGEGVYEQYF	TGCGCCAGCATGGGGGAGGGAGTCTACGAGCAGTACTTC
few	TRBV7-8	NA	TRBJ1-5	CASSLSEGLSNQPQHF	TGTGCCAGCAGCCTATCCGAGGGACTTAGCAATCAGCCCCAGCATTTT
NA	TRBV21-1	NA	TRBJ1-1	CASSKVSSAGGALNTEAFF	TGTGCCAGCAGCAAAGTCTCCAGTGCGGGGGGCGCGTTGAACACTGAAGCTTTCTTT
few	TRBV28	TRBD2	TRBJ2-3	CASSLGTSGGLTTSTDTQYF	TGTGCCAGCAGTTTAGGAACTAGCGGGGGCCTGACGACTAGCACAGATACGCAGTATTTT
NA	TRBV19	NA	TRBJ2-5	CASSPLHQETQYF	TGTGCCAGTAGCCCGTTACACCAAGAGACCCAGTACTTC
NA	TRBV7-8	NA	TRBJ1-2	CASSPGVGYTF	TGTGCCAGCAGCCCGGGAGTTGGCTACACCTTC
NA	TRBV18	TRBD1	TRBJ1-1	CASSGQANTEAFF	TGTGCCAGCTCGGGACAGGCGAACACTGAAGCTTTCTTT
NA	TRBV9	NA	TRBJ2-2	CASSYGRGELFF	TGTGCCAGCAGTTATGGTCGCGGGGAGCTGTTTTTT
NA	TRBV9	TRBD2	TRBJ2-1	CASTRVGGSNEQFF	TGTGCCAGCACCCGGGTGGGCGGGAGCAATGAGCAGTTCTTC
NA	TRBV6-5	TRBD1	TRBJ1-3	CASRPDRGPGNTIYF	TGTGCCAGCAGACCCGACAGGGGACCTGGAAACACCATATATTTT
NA	TRBV11-2	NA	TRBJ2-5	CASSSTGRTLGAQYF	TGTGCCAGCAGCTCCACGGGCCGGACCTTAGGGGCCCAGTACTTC
NA	TRBV6-1	NA	TRBJ2-7	CASSGSGDPYEQYF	TGTGCCAGCAGTGGCTCAGGGGACCCCTACGAGCAGTACTTC
NA	TRBV19	TRBD2	TRBJ2-7	CASSKSGTSGSYEQYF	TGTGCCAGTAGTAAATCCGGGACTAGCGGCTCCTACGAGCAGTACTTC
NA	TRBV4-3	NA	TRBJ2-2	CASSHSLLRNTGELFF	TGCGCCAGCAGCCATTCATTATTGAGGAACACCGGGGAGCTGTTTTTT
NA	TRBV7-6	NA	TRBJ1-1	CASSLYARGVNTEAFF	TGTGCCAGCAGCTTATATGCCCGGGGGGTGAACACTGAAGCTTTCTTT
once	TRBV5-5	NA	TRBJ2-1	CASRDPGRQMEQFF	TGTGCCAGCAGAGATCCGGGACGGCAAATGGAGCAGTTCTTC
NA	TRBV11-2	NA	TRBJ2-1	CASSSLQGYSYNEQFF	TGTGCCAGCAGCTCCCTACAGGGATACTCCTACAATGAGCAGTTCTTC
NA	TRBV15	NA	TRBJ2-3	CATSRDSVHTDTQYF	TGTGCCACCAGCAGAGATAGTGTTCACACAGATACGCAGTATTTT
NA	TRBV30	NA	TRBJ2-2	CAWSHPGGHTGELFF	TGTGCCTGGAGTCACCCTGGGGGGCACACCGGGGAGCTGTTTTTT
NA	TRBV13	NA	TRBJ2-7	CASSLGAYEQYF	TGTGCCAGCAGCTTGGGGGCCTACGAGCAGTACTTC
few	TRBV6-6	NA	TRBJ2-1	CASSYSGIRNEQFF	TGTGCCAGCAGTTACTCAGGGATTAGGAATGAGCAGTTCTTC
NA	TRBV5-1	NA	TRBJ1-5	CASSLEGTPNQPQHF	TGCGCCAGCAGCTTGGAGGGGACCCCAAATCAGCCCCAGCATTTT
NA	TRBV4-1	NA	TRBJ2-1	CASSHNYNEQFF	TGCGCCAGCAGCCACAACTACAATGAGCAGTTCTTC
NA	TRBV9	NA	TRBJ1-1	CASSVAGLQGSSGTEAFF	TGTGCCAGCAGCGTAGCGGGCCTACAGGGTTCCTCGGGCACTGAAGCTTTCTTT
NA	TRBV5-1	TRBD1	TRBJ1-2	CASSSTGEYGYTF	TGCGCCAGCAGCTCGACAGGGGAGTATGGCTACACCTTC
NA	TRBV9	TRBD1	TRBJ2-7	CASSVEDRGTEQYF	TGTGCCAGCAGCGTAGAGGACAGGGGAACCGAGCAGTACTTC